This T cell receptor (beta chain) appears in the sequencing data of a study of blood T cell repertoires in COVID-19. Germline loops: CDR1 SGHAT, CDR2 FQNNGV. The V gene end was trimmed by 4 bases and the J gene end by 4 bases; junction bases not matched to a gene: 2. This CDR3 spans 14 amino acids. Only in-frame clones appear in the TCRdb table, and some are missing; sequencing was by immunoSEQ multiplex PCR. The sample contains 200,000 or so clones, 80% to 90% of which appear only once. This receptor was taken from a man aged 45-65 years with acute or convalescent COVID-19. The material sequenced was peripheral blood. The chain recombines TRBV11-2 with TRBJ1-1; 11 bases fit TRBD1. CDR3 DNA sequence: TGTGCCAGCAGCTGGACAGGGGGCAGCACTGAAGCTTTCTTT. As protein: CASSWTGGSTEAFF.